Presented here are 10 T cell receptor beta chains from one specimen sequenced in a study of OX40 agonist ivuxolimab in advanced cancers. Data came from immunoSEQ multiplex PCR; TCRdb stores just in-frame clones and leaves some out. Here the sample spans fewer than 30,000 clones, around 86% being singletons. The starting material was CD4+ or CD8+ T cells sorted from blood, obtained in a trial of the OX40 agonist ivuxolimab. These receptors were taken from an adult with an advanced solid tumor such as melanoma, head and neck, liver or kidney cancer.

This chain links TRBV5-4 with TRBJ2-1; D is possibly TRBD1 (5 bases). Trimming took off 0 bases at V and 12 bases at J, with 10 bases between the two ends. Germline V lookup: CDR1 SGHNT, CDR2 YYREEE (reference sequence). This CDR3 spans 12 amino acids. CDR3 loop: CASSLEGEGQFF. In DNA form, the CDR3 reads TGTGCCAGCAGCTTGGAAGGGGAAGGGCAGTTCTTC.

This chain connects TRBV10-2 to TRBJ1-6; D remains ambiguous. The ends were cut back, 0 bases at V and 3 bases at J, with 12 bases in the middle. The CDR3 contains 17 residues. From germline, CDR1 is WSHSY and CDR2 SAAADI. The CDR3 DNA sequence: TGCGCCAGCAGTGAGTCAGGAGTGCCGCGCTATAATTCACCCCTCCACTTT. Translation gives CASSESGVPRYNSPLHF.

CDR3 in amino acids: CASSLEGTGELFF. For the CDR3, the DNA is TGCGCCAGCAGCTTGGAGGGAACCGGGGAGCTGTTTTTT. V usage is TRBV5-1 and J usage is TRBJ2-2; D unclear. The V and J ends lost 0 bases and 5 bases respectively, with 5 bases between them. The length of the CDR3 is 13 residues. From germline, CDR1 is SGHRS and CDR2 YFSETQ.

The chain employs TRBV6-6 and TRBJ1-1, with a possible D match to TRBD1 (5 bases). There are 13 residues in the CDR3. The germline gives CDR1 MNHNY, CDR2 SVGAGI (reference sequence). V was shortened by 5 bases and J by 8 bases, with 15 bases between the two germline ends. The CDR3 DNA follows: TGTGCCAGCAGTCAGCCGGGACGGCTGGAAGCTTTCTTT. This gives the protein CASSQPGRLEAFF.

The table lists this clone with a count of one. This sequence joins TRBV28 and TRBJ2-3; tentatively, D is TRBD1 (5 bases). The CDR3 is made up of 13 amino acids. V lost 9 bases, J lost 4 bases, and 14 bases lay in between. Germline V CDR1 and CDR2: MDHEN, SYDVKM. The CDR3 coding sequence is TGTGCCAGGCCCCCGACAGCTCCAGATACGCAGTATTTT. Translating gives CARPPTAPDTQYF.

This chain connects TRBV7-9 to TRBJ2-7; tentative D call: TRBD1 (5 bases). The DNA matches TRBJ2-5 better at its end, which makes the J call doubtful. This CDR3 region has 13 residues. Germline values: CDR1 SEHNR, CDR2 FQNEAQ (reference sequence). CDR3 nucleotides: TGTGCCAGCAGCTCCAGGGTGGTGGAGACCCAGTACTTC. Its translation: CASSSRVVETQYF.

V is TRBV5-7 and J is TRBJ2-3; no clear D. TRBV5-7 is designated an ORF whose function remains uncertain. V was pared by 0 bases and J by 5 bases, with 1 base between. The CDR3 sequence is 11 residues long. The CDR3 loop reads CASSLEDTQYF. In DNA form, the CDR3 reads TGTGCCAGCAGCTTGGAAGATACGCAGTATTTT.

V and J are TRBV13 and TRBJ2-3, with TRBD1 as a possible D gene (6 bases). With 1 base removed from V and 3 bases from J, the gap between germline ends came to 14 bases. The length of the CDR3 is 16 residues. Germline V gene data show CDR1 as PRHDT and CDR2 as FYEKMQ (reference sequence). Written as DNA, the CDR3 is TGTGCCAGCAGCTTAGTAGGACAGAGAGGAACAGATACGCAGTATTTT. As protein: CASSLVGQRGTDTQYF. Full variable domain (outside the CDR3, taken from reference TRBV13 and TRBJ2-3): AAGVIQSPRHLIKEKRETATLKCYPIPRHDTVYWYQQGPGQDPQFLISFYEKMQSDKGSIPDRFSAQQFSDYHSELNMSSLELGDSALYFCASSLVGQRGTDTQYFGPGTRLTVL.

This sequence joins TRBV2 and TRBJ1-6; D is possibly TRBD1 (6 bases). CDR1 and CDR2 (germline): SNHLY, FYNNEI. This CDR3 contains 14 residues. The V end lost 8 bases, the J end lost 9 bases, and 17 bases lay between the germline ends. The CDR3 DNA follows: TGTGCCAGCCGAAGGGGACAAACCTTTTCACCCCTCCACTTT. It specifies CASRRGQTFSPLHF. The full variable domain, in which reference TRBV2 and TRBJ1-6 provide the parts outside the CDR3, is EPEVTQTPSHQVTQMGQEVILRCVPISNHLYFYWYRQILGQKVEFLVSFYNNEISEKSEIFDDQFSVERPDGSNFTLKIRSTKLEDSAMYFCASRRGQTFSPLHFGNGTRLTVT.

The CDR3 reads CATSRDAATTSYNEQFF. DNA of the CDR3: TGTGCCACCAGCAGAGATGCAGCCACCACCTCCTACAATGAGCAGTTCTTC. The chain uses TRBV15 and TRBJ2-1, with D unclear. The germline gives CDR1 LNHNV, CDR2 YYDKDF (reference sequence). Trimming pared 0 bases from V and 0 bases from J, leaving 12 bases between. The CDR3 length is 17 residues.